This T cell receptor beta chain was retrieved from a study of cytomegalovirus exposure and HLA in healthy donors listed by TCRdb under 2017. As for the study more broadly: An earlier analysis of several hundred of the donors reported 250 to 350 Gb of sequence data and 90 million to 120 million unique TCR beta sequences obtained from approximately 180 million T cells. An early release covering about 600 HLA-typed donors comprised about 290 gigabases of sequencing data and around 80 million unique TCR sequences. Typing coverage varied by locus: 629-630 donors for A, B, C, DRB1 and DQB1; some 520 for DQA1; over 600 for DPA1; around 450 for DPB1. The study combined high-throughput TCR immunosequencing, statistical association of individual TCRs with disease status, and machine learning to predict cytomegalovirus infection status. On average, roughly 200,000 unique TCR beta nucleotide sequences were sequenced per donor among a few hundred genotyped donors of the cohort, with around 19% of those sequences being non-productive. Roughly 5 DR-DQ haplotypes were handled as single units for association and clustering, since linkage in the cohort was strong. All discovery cohort repertoires had been generated on a single sequencing platform. The study was designed to test whether signatures of past pathogen exposure could be identified by cataloging public T cell receptors. In addition to the first cohort of approximately 670 subjects, a separate validation cohort of around 110 different subjects was used. A later analysis re-analyzed previously published TCR beta repertoires from several hundred donors and added high-resolution HLA genotyping to study TCR occurrence patterns. An earlier analysis of around 580 of the donors used high-throughput TCR beta sequencing to judge whether each TCR beta V gene segment behaved as functional or pseudogenic. Of the 300 to 500 genotyped donors, roughly 76% were placed in the genetic ancestry cluster associated with self-reported Caucasian donors. Alongside the repertoire data, information on donor age, sex, ethnicity and CMV serostatus was compiled. In a later genetic analysis, genome-wide SNP genotypes for about 55% of the roughly 700 donors were used, and that subset was treated as a discovery cohort. Class I and class II HLA loci were covered by the typing at four-digit resolution. Rather than using new phenotypic data, the later analysis identified candidate immune exposures from TCR beta sequences and from how often those sequences occurred across donors. The study used immunosequencing to profile the T cell repertoires of approximately 690 subjects and linked those repertoires to cytomegalovirus serostatus.

Paper-wide results and their limitations: Compared with equally common non-associated chains, HLA-associated TCR beta chains in a later analysis were more clonally expanded and had lower generation probabilities. Because HLA typing was missing for some donors at each locus, association tests included only the typed subset. Because counts were too low, under 20 rarely observed V segments, including chromosome 9 orphons, were left out of the earlier analysis of about 500 of the donors. Some IMGT-functional V segments, including TRBV6-2 and TRBV6-3, could not be told apart with the 87-base-pair reads, so those segments were excluded. In a later genetic analysis, fewer N-insertions in productive TCRs were reported among donors in an Asian-associated ancestry cluster than the approximately 630-donor mean. The only immune exposure information available for the cohort was CMV serostatus. A cluster of highly shared sequence variants was judged likely to be a technical artifact of the sequencing pipeline. In a later analysis, some 17,000 TCR beta sequences were associated with specific HLA alleles at a false discovery rate of 0.05. Presence/absence analyses assumed roughly uniform sequencing depth across donors, an assumption that may not hold. A further reported finding was that TCR beta sequences accurately predicted the HLA-A and HLA-B alleles for most subjects in the first cohort. Across donors, most TCR sequences were observed very rarely, whereas some public TCRs were present in many individuals. A later analysis reported that several top co-occurrence clusters appeared linked to parvovirus B19, influenza, CMV and Epstein-Barr virus. A later genetic analysis associated a missense DCLRE1C variant with V-gene and J-gene trimming of TCR beta chains, and an independent cohort replicated the association. It was suggested by the authors that the approach could potentially be generalized to other disease states and immunological phenotypes. Assigning TCR associations to individual alleles was difficult when HLA alleles, especially DR and DQ, strongly co-occurred. In both the original and validation cohorts, the classifier was reported to diagnose cytomegalovirus status with high specificity and sensitivity. The study gave a list of 150 to 200 TCR beta chains associated with cytomegalovirus. In an earlier analysis of more than 450 of the donors, most TCR beta V segments were observed in productive rearrangements about 87% or about 30% of the time, broadly matching IMGT annotations. In vitro tests confirmed that a few of the cytomegalovirus-associated TCR beta chains recognize cytomegalovirus antigens. According to a later analysis, TCR association rates differed among HLA loci, with DRB1 alleles showing the most associated TCRs and HLA-C alleles showing the fewest. In a later analysis, most CMV-associated TCR beta chains were found to appear HLA-restricted, with HLA associations seemingly driven largely by CMV exposure. Correlated functional status among segregating V segments might be attributable to linkage disequilibrium, but an unknown experimental factor could not be ruled out. Only TCR beta chains were sequenced in this cohort, and the absence of alpha or paired-chain data limited detectable features.

With regard to this clone: Its recognized antigen is unknown. Per-nucleotide qualities are absent, and no much larger clonotype sits a single base away.

The cohort comprised some 730 healthy bone marrow donors. At the time of sampling, all cohort members were nominally healthy, though unrecorded immune exposures were likely present. The donor was CMV seronegative and belonged to the group of approximately 320 seronegative cohort members. Every donor gave a peripheral blood sample, and the peripheral blood mononuclear cells from that sample were used for TCR beta sequencing. Genomic DNA extraction from the blood cell samples was performed with the Qiagen DNeasy Blood Extraction Kit. Libraries were built with the immunoSEQ multiplex PCR assay. For the multiplex PCR, a mixture combining 60 forward primers for TCR Vbeta segments and 13 reverse primers for TCR Jbeta segments was used. Amplification of the CDR3 region of rearranged TCR beta genes was performed with a multiplex PCR assay on genomic DNA. The amplified TCR beta libraries were sequenced on the Illumina HiSeq System as 87-base-pair reads. The authors' pipeline ran thus. Across the 500 to 700 repertoires, a later analysis counted 80 million or so unique TCR beta chains, around 11 million of which were shared by at least two donors. Raw reads were error-corrected and collapsed into unique sequences with a nearest-neighbor algorithm that merged closely related sequences to remove PCR and sequencing errors. To assign V, D and J gene segments, CDR3 sequences were aligned to IMGT reference sequences. For a sequence to be retained, a match of at least six nucleotides to both a V gene segment and a J gene segment was required. A rearrangement was called productive if the CDR3 had no stop codons and remained in frame with V and J, and every other rearrangement was called non-productive. Following IMGT convention, CDR3 was defined as the stretch from the second conserved V-encoded cysteine up to the conserved J-encoded phenylalanine. The earlier analysis of some 540 of the donors excluded any sequence lacking an unambiguous match to a single V gene segment. An earlier analysis of a few hundred of the donors classified V segments as functional when productive rearrangements were above 56.7% and as segregating when the standard deviation between donors was above 5%. A statistical classification framework was developed to diagnose cytomegalovirus status using the catalog of TCR beta chain sequences. In a later analysis, TCR nucleotide sequences were compared against IMGT/GENE-DB human TR gene sequences so that V and J genes could be assigned. The TCRdist pipeline was used in a later analysis to assign CDR3 sequences and most-parsimonious VDJ recombination scenarios. In a later analysis, each TCR beta chain was defined by its CDR3 amino acid sequence together with its V-gene family, and reads without a unique V-gene family were excluded. A later analysis removed roughly 590 highly shared, low-generation-probability nucleotide sequences to deal with suspected cross-contamination and a sequencing artifact. For each public chain, a later analysis derived a clonal expansion index from normalized ranks of inferred template counts within each repertoire. Generation probabilities in a later analysis came from a VDJ recombination model fitted to out-of-frame rearrangements, and those results were checked against IGoR. A later analysis scored TCR-TCR, TCR-HLA and TCR-CMV co-occurrence with hypergeometric tests, applying a repertoire-size bias correction to TCR pairs. False discovery rates were estimated in a later analysis by permuting HLA or CMV assignments 20 times. A later analysis grouped co-occurring TCRs with DBSCAN, adding TCRdist sequence similarity when clustering within HLA-allele-positive subsets. Co-occurrence clustering excluded repertoires with fewer than 30,000 or more than 120,000 public chains, plus five with anomalous nucleotide sharing. The table comes from immuneACCESS by way of TCRdb, which keeps in-frame sequences with V and J called. Part of the clones is missing from these tables; in studies checked, under half for an unresolved V gene and the rest for unknown reasons. V, J and clone size derive from that table, while D and trimming were established from the DNA sequence. This sample holds roughly 110,000 clones; roughly 75% were observed only once. Of the sample, 2.5% is held by the ten largest clones.

The germline V gene encodes CDR1 MNHNS and CDR2 SASEGT. The germline V and J ends show losses of 2 bases and 8 bases respectively, and no gene match explains 5 bases of the junction. Counted from cysteine to phenylalanine, this CDR3 has 15 amino acids. Kept here is only the CDR3 DNA, which spans 45 bases and is read in frame from base 1. Rearrangement joined TRBV6-1 to TRBJ2-1, with 11 central nucleotides matching TRBD2. Sequenced: PBMCs. The receptor comes from a middle-aged man in good health and CMV-seronegative. The CDR3 region: CASSENSGGAHEQFF. The DNA sequence follows: TGTGCCAGCAGTGAAAATAGCGGGGGGGCCCATGAGCAGTTCTTC.